These T cell receptor beta chains were read from a single sample in a study of shared clonotypes between healthy human individuals. TCRdb keeps only in-frame clones here, not all; method: immunoSEQ multiplex PCR. The table has about 710,000 clones, 73% seen once; the top ten hold around 1.8%. The specimen sequenced was memory CD4+ T cells sorted from blood. Every receptor here comes from a woman under 40 in good health. The CDR3 runs from the conserved cysteine through the conserved F or W. Fields, in order: J gene, V gene, D gene, clone size, CDR3 protein, CDR3 DNA. D genes are given only for firm matches. Clone size, where shown, is once, few, many, or a class for clones that have expanded.

>TRBJ2-7|TRBV7-6|TRBD1|once
CASRPTGRYEQYF
TGTGCCAGCAGACCGACAGGGCGCTACGAGCAGTACTTC
>TRBJ1-5|TRBV4-1|-|once
CASSRGMGSDQPQHF
TGCGCCAGCAGCCGCGGTATGGGATCGGATCAGCCCCAGCATTTT
>TRBJ2-7|TRBV7-9|-|-
CASSSKGRVVSYEQYF
TGTGCCAGCAGCTCTAAGGGTAGGGTCGTCTCCTACGAGCAGTACTTC
>TRBJ2-7|TRBV6-5|-|few
CASSYEGGSSYEQYF
TGTGCCAGCAGTTATGAGGGGGGGAGCTCCTACGAGCAGTACTTC
>TRBJ2-3|TRBV28|-|-
CASSNFGTQYF
TGTGCCAGCAGTAACTTCGGTACGCAGTATTTT
>TRBJ1-4|TRBV28|-|-
CASGSLTVATNEKLFF
TGTGCCAGCGGAAGTTTGACAGTTGCAACTAATGAAAAACTGTTTTTT
>TRBJ1-2|TRBV10-2|-|many
CASSESLLRATGSNGYTF
TGCGCCAGCAGTGAGTCGCTACTCCGGGCTACAGGGTCGAATGGCTACACCTTC
>TRBJ2-7|TRBV5-4|TRBD2|once
CASSFPGTSGRYEQYF
TGTGCCAGCAGCTTCCCCGGGACTAGCGGGAGATACGAGCAGTACTTC
>TRBJ1-5|TRBV4-1|-|-
CASSQVRAQPQHF
TGCGCCAGCAGCCAAGTCAGGGCTCAGCCCCAGCATTTT
>TRBJ1-2|TRBV5-8|TRBD1|-
CASNAGQRNYGYTF
TGTGCCAGCAACGCGGGACAGCGAAACTATGGCTACACCTTC
>TRBJ1-4|TRBV9|-|once
CASSVGAEEKLFF
TGTGCCAGCAGCGTAGGGGCTGAGGAAAAACTGTTTTTT
>TRBJ2-5|TRBV30|TRBD1|few
CAWKPGTEETQYF
TGTGCCTGGAAACCCGGGACAGAAGAGACCCAGTACTTC
>TRBJ2-1|TRBV30|TRBD2|-
CAWKVGGALAGVHFF
TGTGCCTGGAAGGTGGGAGGGGCACTAGCGGGAGTTCATTTCTTC
>TRBJ2-1|TRBV14|-|-
CASSRGGYNEQFF
TGTGCCAGCAGCCGTGGGGGCTACAATGAGCAGTTCTTC
>TRBJ1-5|TRBV6-1|-|-
CASSRGARQGQPQHF
TGTGCCAGCTCTCGGGGGGCCCGGCAGGGACAGCCCCAGCATTTT
>TRBJ1-3|TRBV7-2|TRBD1|-
CASSPRTGGRNTIYF
TGTGCCAGCAGCCCCCGGACAGGGGGCAGGAACACCATATATTTT
>TRBJ1-5|TRBV6-1|TRBD1|few
CASSGQGAVGQPQHF
TGTGCCAGCAGTGGACAGGGGGCGGTCGGGCAGCCCCAGCATTTT
>TRBJ1-5|TRBV4-1|TRBD1|-
CASSPAARPGTGHYSNQPQHF
TGCGCCAGCAGCCCAGCCGCGCGCCCCGGGACAGGTCATTATAGCAATCAGCCCCAGCATTTT
>TRBJ1-5|TRBV15|-|-
CATSRGRSGGNQPQHF
TGTGCCACCAGCAGAGGGAGGTCTGGGGGCAATCAGCCCCAGCATTTT
>TRBJ1-5|TRBV19|TRBD1|once
CASSIGTAYQPQHF
TGTGCCAGTAGTATTGGGACAGCTTATCAGCCCCAGCATTTT
>TRBJ2-7|TRBV6-1|-|-
CASSEATRGKGRYEQYF
TGTGCCAGCAGTGAAGCGACCCGGGGCAAGGGCAGGTACGAGCAGTACTTC
>TRBJ2-7|TRBV5-6|-|-
CASSFGGVGYEQYF
TGTGCCAGCAGCTTCGGGGGAGTAGGCTACGAGCAGTACTTC
>TRBJ2-2|TRBV28|TRBD1|-
CASSRTGNTGELFF
TGTGCCAGCAGCAGGACAGGGAACACCGGGGAGCTGTTTTTT
>TRBJ1-2|TRBV18|-|-
CASSPPTGGGVNYGYTF
TGTGCCAGCTCACCACCTACAGGAGGGGGAGTTAACTATGGCTACACCTTC
>TRBJ1-4|TRBV28|-|-
CASRRGRGATNEKLFF
TGTGCCAGCAGGCGGGGCAGGGGCGCAACTAATGAAAAACTGTTTTTT
>TRBJ2-2|TRBV9|TRBD2|-
CASSVASGTGELFF
TGTGCCAGCAGCGTAGCTAGCGGGACGGGGGAGCTGTTTTTT
>TRBJ2-5|TRBV5-6|TRBD2|few
CASSLVAGQPQETQYF
TGTGCCAGCAGCTTGGTAGCGGGGCAACCCCAAGAGACCCAGTACTTC
>TRBJ2-1|TRBV6-5|-|-
CASSLGSTSYNEQFF
TGTGCCAGCAGTCTAGGGAGTACGTCCTACAATGAGCAGTTCTTC
>TRBJ2-1|TRBV7-9|-|-
CASSLPASPNEQFF
TGTGCCAGCAGCTTACCCGCCTCCCCCAATGAGCAGTTCTTC
>TRBJ2-3|TRBV10-3|TRBD1|-
CAISGTAFTDTQYF
TGTGCCATCAGCGGGACAGCTTTCACAGATACGCAGTATTTT
>TRBJ2-5|TRBV27|-|-
CASSLFSPTRLETQYF
TGTGCCAGCAGTTTATTTTCCCCCACAAGATTAGAGACCCAGTACTTC
>TRBJ1-2|TRBV2|-|-
CASSGNYGYTF
TGTGCCAGCAGTGGAAACTATGGCTACACCTTC
>TRBJ2-5|TRBV5-1|-|many
CASSSSLETQYF
TGCGCCAGCAGCTCATCCTTGGAGACCCAGTACTTC
>TRBJ1-4|TRBV25-1|TRBD1|-
CASSGQRDRQGGEKLFF
TGTGCCAGCAGTGGACAGCGTGATAGACAGGGAGGGGAAAAACTGTTTTTT
>TRBJ2-3|TRBV2|TRBD2|-
CASIWGGVADTQYF
TGTGCCAGCATTTGGGGGGGAGTCGCAGATACGCAGTATTTT
>TRBJ2-5|TRBV5-8|TRBD2|-
CASSQHGTSALETQYF
TGTGCCAGCAGCCAACACGGGACTAGCGCATTGGAGACCCAGTACTTC
>TRBJ2-7|TRBV28|TRBD1|many
CASTGTVYEQYF
TGTGCCAGCACCGGGACAGTTTACGAGCAGTACTTC
>TRBJ2-2|TRBV28|-|many
CASVGVNTGELFF
TGTGCCAGCGTCGGGGTGAACACCGGGGAGCTGTTTTTT
>TRBJ1-5|TRBV6-1|-|-
CASSRRQVSNQPQHF
TGTGCCAGCAGTCGACGACAGGTTAGCAATCAGCCCCAGCATTTT
>TRBJ2-7|TRBV27|-|once
CAVQGHNSYEQYF
TGTGCCGTACAAGGACACAACTCCTACGAGCAGTACTTC
>TRBJ1-5|TRBV28|-|once
CASTTPNQPQHF
TGTGCCAGCACGACCCCGAATCAGCCCCAGCATTTT
>TRBJ2-7|TRBV9|TRBD1|-
CASSVGQGSGYEQYF
TGTGCCAGCAGCGTAGGACAGGGATCAGGCTACGAGCAGTACTTC
>TRBJ1-2|TRBV18|-|once
CASSPPTRTYGYTF
TGTGCCAGCTCACCCCCAACCAGGACCTATGGCTACACCTTC
>TRBJ2-7|TRBV11-2|-|-
CASSSLRETEQYF
TGTGCCAGCAGCTCCTTAAGAGAAACCGAGCAGTACTTC
>TRBJ2-7|TRBV28|TRBD2|few
CASAPRLANWEQYF
TGTGCCAGCGCTCCCAGACTAGCTAACTGGGAGCAGTACTTC
>TRBJ2-1|TRBV5-6|-|-
CASSFSGSNWGQFF
TGTGCCAGCAGCTTCTCAGGGTCCAATTGGGGGCAGTTCTTC